This T cell receptor beta chain is drawn from a study of T cells in Graves' hyperthyroidism and ophthalmopathy. There are 13 residues in the CDR3. Per germline, CDR1 SNHLY and CDR2 FYNNEI. Trimming took off 8 bases at V and 0 bases at J, with 8 bases between the two ends. The investigators amplified TCR beta CDR3 regions from RNA transcripts. During a first-round RT-PCR of the TCR CDR3, the HTBI primer set was used. One entry per CDR3 protein results from TCRdb running MiXCR on the multiplex PCR reads. The sample holds 300,000 or so distinct CDR3 sequences, about 17% seen once. This clonotype was found many times.

This TCR derives from a woman in her sixties with Graves' ophthalmopathy. J is TRBJ2-4 and V is TRBV2, with D unresolved. Sequenced sample: blood. The CDR3 sequence: CASGSLAKNIQYF. Written as DNA, the CDR3 is TGTGCCAGCGGGTCTCTAGCCAAAAACATTCAGTACTTC. Full variable domain (rest looked up from reference TRBV2 and TRBJ2-4): EPEVTQTPSHQVTQMGQEVILRCVPISNHLYFYWYRQILGQKVEFLVSFYNNEISEKSEIFDDQFSVERPDGSNFTLKIRSTKLEDSAMYFCASGSLAKNIQYFGAGTRLSVL.